The next 27 T cell receptor beta chains were all read from a single sample in a study of cytomegalovirus exposure and HLA in healthy donors. Primers: 60 Vbeta forward and 13 Jbeta reverse. Repertoires were generated with immunoSEQ multiplex PCR, while TCRdb's copy carries only in-frame clones and drops some. The table shows some 150,000 clones, with under 80% occurring only once. Source material: PBMCs. These receptor sequences come from a man aged 18 to 30 in good health and CMV-seropositive.

The chain is built from TRBV6-5 and TRBJ1-6; D remains ambiguous. CDR1 is MNHEY and CDR2 is SVGAGI in the germline V gene. CDR3 size: 13 residues. With 8 bases removed from V and 3 bases from J, the gap between germline ends came to 8 bases. The CDR3 nucleotides read TGTGCCAGCGGTATGAGCTATAATTCACCCCTCCACTTT. Its protein product is CASGMSYNSPLHF.

The chain uses TRBV6-5 and TRBJ2-1, with D hard to call. Germline CDR1 MNHEY, CDR2 SVGAGI. This CDR3 comprises 15 residues. V lost 0 bases, J lost 10 bases, and 16 bases lay in between. CDR3 in amino acids: CASSYSNNPPREQFF. The CDR3 DNA sequence: TGTGCCAGCAGTTACTCGAATAATCCGCCCCGGGAGCAGTTCTTC.

The chain has TRBV18 and TRBJ2-3; 8 nucleotides align to TRBD2. The V gene's germline CDR1 is KGHSH and CDR2 LQKENI. CDR3 size: 16 residues. V was clipped by 0 bases and J by 0 bases; unmatched bases: 2. The CDR3 region is CASSPPSGVSTDTQYF. CDR3 in DNA: TGTGCCAGCTCACCACCTAGCGGGGTTAGCACAGATACGCAGTATTTT.

The chain joins TRBV28 to TRBJ2-3, with a possible D match to TRBD2 (5 bases). The CDR3 has 15 amino acids. The V gene lost 5 bases and the J gene lost 0 bases, with 12 bases spanning the gap. CDR1 and CDR2 (germline): MDHEN, SYDVKM. CDR3 bases: TGTGCCAGCAGTGAGTATGGCGGGAGCACAGATACGCAGTATTTT. It codes for CASSEYGGSTDTQYF.

The rearrangement uses TRBV28 and TRBJ1-4; 8 bases line up with TRBD1. This CDR3 has 17 amino acids. Trimming at V came to 7 bases and at J to 1 base, leaving 11 bases not matched to a gene. Germline assignment: CDR1 MDHEN and CDR2 SYDVKM. As DNA, the CDR3 is TGTGCCAGCATCTCAGGGGGCGGAAGAAAAACTAATGAAAAACTGTTTTTT. Amino acids: CASISGGGRKTNEKLFF. Variable domain in full (rest from reference TRBV28 and TRBJ1-4): DVKVTQSSRYLVKRTGEKVFLECVQDMDHENMFWYRQDPGLGLRLIYFSYDVKMKEKGDIPEGYSVSREKKERFSLILESASTNQTSMYLCASISGGGRKTNEKLFFGSGTQLSVL.

This clone was detected a few times. This chain uses TRBV27 with TRBJ1-2; D unresolved. The CDR3 contains 13 residues. The germline V gene encodes CDR1 MNHEY and CDR2 SMNVEV (reference sequence). The V end lost 5 bases, the J end lost 4 bases, and 11 bases lay between the germline ends. The CDR3: CASSNTAIYGYTF. For the CDR3, the DNA is TGTGCCAGCAGTAATACAGCCATCTATGGCTACACCTTC.

V usage is TRBV6-4 and J usage is TRBJ1-1, with D perhaps matching TRBD1 (5 bases). V lost 0 bases to trimming and J lost 7 bases, with 12 bases between them. Per the germline V gene, CDR1 is MRHNA and CDR2 is SNTAGT. CDR3 size: 14 residues. The CDR3, as DNA: TGTGCCAGCAGTGACTCGATTGGAAGGGGTGAAGCTTTCTTT. It codes for CASSDSIGRGEAFF.

This clone ranks as medium-sized. The V gene is TRBV5-1, the J gene TRBJ2-4; D is undetermined. Germline-derived CDR1 and CDR2 are SGHRS and YFSETQ. This CDR3 is built from 15 residues. V gave up 4 bases and J gave up 1 base, with 12 bases separating them. DNA of the CDR3: TGCGCCAGCAGCCTAACTCTAGACGCCAAAAACATTCAGTACTTC. As protein: CASSLTLDAKNIQYF.

The chain links TRBV25-1 to TRBJ2-5; D might be TRBD1 (6 bases). CDR1 and CDR2 (germline): MGHDK, SYGVNS. This CDR3 is 18 amino acids long. Trimming stripped 1 base from V and 0 bases from J, with 18 bases between. CDR3 nucleotides: TGTGCCAGCAGTGAATTGGGGACACCAATTCCGTACCAAGAGACCCAGTACTTC. It yields the protein CASSELGTPIPYQETQYF.

This chain connects TRBV6-6 to TRBJ2-5; D possibly corresponds to TRBD1 (5 bases). This CDR3 is built from 12 residues. V was shortened by 6 bases and J by 4 bases, with 9 bases between the two germline ends. CDR1 is MNHNY and CDR2 is SVGAGI in the germline V gene (reference sequence). CDR3 loop: CASSQGLETQYF. In DNA form, the CDR3 reads TGTGCCAGCAGCCAGGGATTAGAGACCCAGTACTTC.

V usage is TRBV7-2 and J usage is TRBJ1-1; no clear D gene. Germline assignment: CDR1 SGHTA and CDR2 FQGNSA. Trimming left V 2 bases short and J 3 bases short, with 13 bases between. This CDR3 spans 15 amino acids. The CDR3 is CASSLQRAGDTEAFF. In nucleotides, the CDR3 is TGTGCCAGCAGCTTACAGAGGGCCGGGGACACTGAAGCTTTCTTT.

V is TRBV5-1 and J is TRBJ2-3, with a tentative D call TRBD1 (6 bases). The CDR3 has 14 residues. CDR1 and CDR2 (germline): SGHRS, YFSETQ. Trimming removed 2 bases at V and 2 bases at J, with 9 bases between. The CDR3 here is CASSFGQLTDTQYF. CDR3 bases: TGCGCCAGCAGCTTCGGACAGCTCACAGATACGCAGTATTTT.

This clone was found a few times. The V call is TRBV19, the J call TRBJ1-5; tentative D call: TRBD1 (6 bases). The length of the CDR3 is 15 residues. V shed 5 bases and J shed 7 bases, with 18 bases lying between them. CDR1 and CDR2 (germline): LNHDA, SQIVND (reference sequence). Written as DNA, the CDR3 is TGTGCCAGTAGTCCACAGGGAATTAAAGGACAGCCCCAGCATTTT. Its translation is CASSPQGIKGQPQHF.

Points on this clone: Other DNA sequences from this sample encode an identical CDR3 as well. This chain joins TRBV5-6 and TRBJ1-1; D is unclear. Trimming took 2 bases from V and 0 from J, leaving 8 bases between them. The CDR3 is made up of 14 amino acids. Germline V gives CDR1 SGHDT, CDR2 YYEEEE. CDR3 nucleotide sequence: TGTGCCAGCAGCTTCCAGGCCTTGAACACTGAAGCTTTCTTT. Protein sequence: CASSFQALNTEAFF. Filled out from reference TRBV5-6 and TRBJ1-1, the complete variable domain reads DAGVTQSPTHLIKTRGQQVTLRCSPKSGHDTVSWYQQALGQGPQFIFQYYEEEERQRGNFPDRFSGHQFPNYSSELNVNALLLGDSALYLCASSFQALNTEAFFGQGTRLTVV.

The gene calls are TRBV9 and TRBJ2-1; tentative D call: TRBD2 (6 bases). This CDR3 has 17 amino acids. Germline V lookup: CDR1 SGDLS, CDR2 YYNGEE. Trimming took off 4 bases at V and 2 bases at J, with 19 bases between the two ends. CDR3: CASSSPASARPYNEQFF. CDR3 coding DNA: TGTGCCAGCAGCTCCCCCGCTAGCGCAAGACCCTACAATGAGCAGTTCTTC.

This clone was counted only a few times. J is TRBJ1-2 and V is TRBV27; tentatively, D is TRBD1 (5 bases). In germline, CDR1 is MNHEY, CDR2 SMNVEV (reference sequence). V lost 5 bases, J lost 4 bases, and 14 bases lay in between. The CDR3 contains 14 residues. In nucleotides, the CDR3 is TGTGCCAGCAGTCCCCGGGGGACTATCTATGGCTACACCTTC. Its protein is CASSPRGTIYGYTF.

This chain connects TRBV7-8 to TRBJ2-3; D may be TRBD2 (6 bases). The V gene's germline CDR1 is SGHVS and CDR2 FQNEAQ. The CDR3 extends over 16 amino acids. V was trimmed by 1 base and J by 2 bases, leaving 13 bases between them. The CDR3 is CASSLGGGFDTDTQYF. The CDR3 DNA sequence: TGTGCCAGCAGCTTAGGTGGGGGGTTTGACACAGATACGCAGTATTTT.

The chain combines TRBV7-9 with TRBJ2-3; the D is unclear. CDR1 is SEHNR, CDR2 FQNEAQ, per germline (reference sequence). The V end lost 5 bases, the J end lost 5 bases, and 17 bases lay between the germline ends. The CDR3 covers 15 residues. The CDR3 bases are TGTGCCAGCAGCCATACCCCGTCCCGAGGAGATACGCAGTATTTT. It encodes CASSHTPSRGDTQYF.

The genes are TRBV6-5 and TRBJ1-5; the match to TRBD1 covers 9 bases. The germline V gene has CDR1 MNHEY and CDR2 SVGAGI. V lost 8 bases, J lost 4 bases, and 9 bases stayed unmatched. The CDR3 length is 15 residues. DNA of the CDR3: TGTGCCAGCGCACGAGGGACAGGGAAGAATCAGCCCCAGCATTTT. It encodes CASARGTGKNQPQHF.

This rearrangement joins TRBV7-9 to TRBJ2-7; D is perhaps TRBD1 (5 bases). Germline V gene lookup returns CDR1 SEHNR and CDR2 FQNEAQ (reference sequence). Trimming cost V 3 bases and J 10 bases, with 13 bases left between them. The CDR3 extends over 12 amino acids. CDR3 in DNA: TGTGCCAGCAGCTTTTCGACAGAACACCAGTACTTC. It specifies CASSFSTEHQYF.

This clone was found a few times. The chain has TRBV27 and TRBJ2-7, with 11 bases identical to TRBD2. The CDR3 sequence is 14 residues long. The V gene's germline CDR1 is MNHEY and CDR2 SMNVEV (reference sequence). The J segment lost 6 bases and the V segment lost 5 bases, leaving 6 bases of the junction unmatched. The CDR3 protein is CASSLTSGRSEQYF. The CDR3 DNA is TGTGCCAGCAGTCTAACTAGCGGGAGATCCGAGCAGTACTTC.

The chain recombines TRBV27 with TRBJ2-2, with 7 bases aligning to TRBD1. The CDR3 length is 16 residues. With 2 bases clipped from V and 5 bases from J, the junction kept 8 bases outside the gene matches. Germline lookup yields CDR1 MNHEY and CDR2 SMNVEV (reference sequence). The CDR3 region is CASSLVAGGRTGELFF. The CDR3 DNA reads TGTGCCAGCAGTTTAGTCGCAGGGGGAAGAACCGGGGAGCTGTTTTTT.

This clone appeared a few times. V and J are TRBV19 and TRBJ1-5; 7 nucleotides agree with TRBD1. The germline gives CDR1 LNHDA, CDR2 SQIVND (reference sequence). This CDR3 region has 15 residues. After removal of 3 bases from V and 3 bases from J, the junction contained 5 bases not matched to a gene. The CDR3: CASSISGTDNQPQHF. In nucleotides, the CDR3 is TGTGCCAGTAGTATCTCAGGGACAGACAATCAGCCCCAGCATTTT.

The V call is TRBV19, the J call TRBJ2-1; weak D call: TRBD2 (5 bases). The CDR3 has 12 residues. V was trimmed by 3 bases and J by 12 bases, leaving 12 bases between them. Germline lookup yields CDR1 LNHDA and CDR2 SQIVND (reference sequence). The DNA for the CDR3 is TGTGCCAGTAGTATTCGGGGAGTTGGGCAGTTCTTC. Its protein product is CASSIRGVGQFF.

V is TRBV5-1 and J is TRBJ1-1, with 7 bases fitting TRBD1. CDR1 is SGHRS, CDR2 YFSETQ, per germline. There are 16 residues in the CDR3. The V and J ends lost 4 bases and 0 bases, in that order; junction bases with no gene match: 9. The CDR3 sequence is CASSLIGTVLNTEAFF. DNA of the CDR3: TGCGCCAGCAGCCTAATCGGGACAGTCCTGAACACTGAAGCTTTCTTT.

The rearrangement uses TRBV5-4 and TRBJ1-2, with D tentatively TRBD1 (6 bases). This CDR3 has 15 amino acids. Germline CDR1 reads SGHNT; CDR2 reads YYREEE (reference sequence). V was trimmed by 1 base and J by 6 bases, leaving 16 bases between them. The CDR3 nucleotides read TGTGCCAGCAGCTTGTATCAGGGGCTAACCCATGGCTACACCTTC. It specifies CASSLYQGLTHGYTF.

The V gene is TRBV5-1, the J gene TRBJ2-5; TRBD2 might be the D (7 bases). V was cut by 1 base and J by 4 bases, with 14 bases left in between. Per the germline V gene, CDR1 is SGHRS and CDR2 is YFSETQ. This CDR3 spans 15 amino acids. The CDR3 DNA reads TGCGCCAGCAGCTTGTCTGGGGGGGGCGGAGAGACCCAGTACTTC. Its translation: CASSLSGGGGETQYF.